This T cell receptor beta chain derives from a study of T cell repertoires in cytomegalovirus infection. This clonotype came up many times. The CDR3 sequence is 14 residues long. Per the germline V gene, CDR1 is SGHTA and CDR2 is FQGNSA. Trimming took 2 bases from V and 0 from J, leaving 7 bases between them. TCRdb recomputed calls from the reads with MiXCR, one row per CDR3 protein. The top ten hold around 14% of the sample, which has 450,000 to 650,000 distinct CDR3 sequences, about 26% seen once. The chain couples TRBV7-2 to TRBJ1-1; a possible D gene is TRBD1 (5 bases). Material: PBMCs. The TCR originated in a human donor in good health (CMV status not recorded). Some clones in this sample may be carry-over from other donors' samples. The CDR3 sequence is CASSLHRLNTEAFF. The CDR3 DNA reads as TGTGCCAGCAGCTTACACAGGTTGAACACTGAAGCTTTCTTT.